This TCR beta chain appears in the sequencing data of a study of neurological immune-mediated disorders. CDR1 is SGHRS and CDR2 is YFSETQ in the germline V gene. The length of the CDR3 is 16 residues. The V end was cut by 4 bases, the J end by 5 bases, with 18 bases between. TCRdb re-derived calls from the 5' RACE reads in MiXCR, one entry per CDR3 protein. The sample records more than 13,000 distinct CDR3 sequences, about 10% being singletons. The study built unsorted libraries from 2 million PBMCs kept at -80 C. This clonotype was found many times. What was sequenced was PBMCs. This TCR was recovered from a middle-aged woman in good health. This chain joins TRBV5-1 and TRBJ2-2, with a weak D call TRBD2 (5 bases). CDR3 nucleotide sequence: TGCGCCAGCAGCCCCGGGCCCCGGACGGGAACCGGGGAGCTGTTTTTT. Amino acids: CASSPGPRTGTGELFF.